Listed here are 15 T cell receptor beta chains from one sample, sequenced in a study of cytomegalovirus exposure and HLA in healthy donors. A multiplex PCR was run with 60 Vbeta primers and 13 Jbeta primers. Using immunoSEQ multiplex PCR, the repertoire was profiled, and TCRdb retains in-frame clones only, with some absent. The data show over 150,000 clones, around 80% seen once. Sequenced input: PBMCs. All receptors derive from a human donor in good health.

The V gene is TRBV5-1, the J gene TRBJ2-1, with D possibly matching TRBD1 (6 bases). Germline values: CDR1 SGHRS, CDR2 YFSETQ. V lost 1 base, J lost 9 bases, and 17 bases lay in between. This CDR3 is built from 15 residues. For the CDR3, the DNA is TGCGCCAGCAGCTTGCAAAGTAATATAGGGGGTGAGCAGTTCTTC. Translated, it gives CASSLQSNIGGEQFF.

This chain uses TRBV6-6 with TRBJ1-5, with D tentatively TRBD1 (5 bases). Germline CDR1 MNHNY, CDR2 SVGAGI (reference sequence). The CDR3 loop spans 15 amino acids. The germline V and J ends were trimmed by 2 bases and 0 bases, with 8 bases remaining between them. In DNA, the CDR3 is TGTGCCAGCAGTTACACAGGATATAGCAATCAGCCCCAGCATTTT. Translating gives CASSYTGYSNQPQHF.

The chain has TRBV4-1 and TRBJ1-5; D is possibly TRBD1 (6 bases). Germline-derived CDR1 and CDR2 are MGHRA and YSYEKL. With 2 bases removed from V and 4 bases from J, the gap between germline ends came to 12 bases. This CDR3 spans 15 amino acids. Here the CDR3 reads CASSQNRVGNQPQHF. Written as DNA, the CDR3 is TGCGCCAGCAGCCAAAACAGGGTAGGAAATCAGCCCCAGCATTTT.

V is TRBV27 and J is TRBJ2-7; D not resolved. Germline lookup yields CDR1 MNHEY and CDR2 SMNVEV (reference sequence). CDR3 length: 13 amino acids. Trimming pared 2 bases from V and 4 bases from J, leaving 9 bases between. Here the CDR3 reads CASSLGPEYEQYF. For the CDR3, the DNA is TGTGCCAGCAGTTTAGGGCCAGAATACGAGCAGTACTTC.

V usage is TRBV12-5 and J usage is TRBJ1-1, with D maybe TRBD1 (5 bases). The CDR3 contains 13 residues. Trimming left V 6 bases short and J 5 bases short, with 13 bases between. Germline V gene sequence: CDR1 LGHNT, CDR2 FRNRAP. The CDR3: CASGDPGGTEAFF. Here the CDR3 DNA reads TGTGCTAGTGGGGATCCTGGGGGGACTGAAGCTTTCTTT.

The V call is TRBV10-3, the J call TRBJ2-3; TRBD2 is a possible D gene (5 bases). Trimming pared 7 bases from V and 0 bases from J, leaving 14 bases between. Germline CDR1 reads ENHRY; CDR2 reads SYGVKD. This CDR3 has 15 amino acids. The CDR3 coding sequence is TGTGCCATCACCGAGGACTTATCTAGCACAGATACGCAGTATTTT. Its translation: CAITEDLSSTDTQYF.

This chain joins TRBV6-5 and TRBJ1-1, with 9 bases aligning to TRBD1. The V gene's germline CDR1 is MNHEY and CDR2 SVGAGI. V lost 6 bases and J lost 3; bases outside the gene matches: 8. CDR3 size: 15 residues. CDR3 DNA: TGTGCCAGCAGCCAGACAGGGGGATCCCACACTGAAGCTTTCTTT. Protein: CASSQTGGSHTEAFF.

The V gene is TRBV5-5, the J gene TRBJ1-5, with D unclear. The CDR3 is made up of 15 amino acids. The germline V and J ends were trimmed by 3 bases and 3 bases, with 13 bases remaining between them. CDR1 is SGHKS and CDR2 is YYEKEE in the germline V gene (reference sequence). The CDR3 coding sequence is TGTGCCAGCAGCTACGGCACGGGTTCCAATCAGCCCCAGCATTTT. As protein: CASSYGTGSNQPQHF.

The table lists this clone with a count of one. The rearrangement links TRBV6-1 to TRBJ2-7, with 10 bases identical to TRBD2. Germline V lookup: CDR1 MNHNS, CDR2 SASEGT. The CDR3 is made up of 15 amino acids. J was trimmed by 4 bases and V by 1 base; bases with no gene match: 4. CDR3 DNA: TGTGCCAGCAGTGAAGGGACTAGCGGAATATACGAGCAGTACTTC. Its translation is CASSEGTSGIYEQYF.

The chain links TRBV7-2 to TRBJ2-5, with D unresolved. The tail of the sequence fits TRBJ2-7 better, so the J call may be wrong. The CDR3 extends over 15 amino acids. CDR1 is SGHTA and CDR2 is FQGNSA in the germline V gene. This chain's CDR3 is CASSLSFEFVYEQYF. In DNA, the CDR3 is TGTGCCAGCAGCTTGTCTTTCGAGTTCGTCTACGAGCAGTACTTC.

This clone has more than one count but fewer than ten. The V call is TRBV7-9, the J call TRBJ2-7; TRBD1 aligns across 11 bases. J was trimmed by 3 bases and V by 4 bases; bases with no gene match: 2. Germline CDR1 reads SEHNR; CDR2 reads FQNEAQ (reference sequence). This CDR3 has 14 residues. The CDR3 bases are TGTGCCAGCAGCTCGGACAGGGGGCTCTACGAGCAGTACTTC. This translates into CASSSDRGLYEQYF.

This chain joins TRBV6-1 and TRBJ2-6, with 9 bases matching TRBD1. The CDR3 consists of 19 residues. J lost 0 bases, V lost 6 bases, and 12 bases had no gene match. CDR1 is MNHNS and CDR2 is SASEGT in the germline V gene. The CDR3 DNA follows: TGTGCCAGCAGGGAAACACAGGGGGCTTATCGCTCTGGGGCCAACGTCCTGACTTTC. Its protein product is CASRETQGAYRSGANVLTF.

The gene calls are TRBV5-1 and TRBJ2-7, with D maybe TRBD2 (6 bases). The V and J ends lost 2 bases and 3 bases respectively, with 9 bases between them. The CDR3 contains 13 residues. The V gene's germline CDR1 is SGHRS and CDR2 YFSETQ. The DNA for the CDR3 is TGCGCCAGCAGCTTTTTGGGGGGCTACGAGCAGTACTTC. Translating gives CASSFLGGYEQYF.

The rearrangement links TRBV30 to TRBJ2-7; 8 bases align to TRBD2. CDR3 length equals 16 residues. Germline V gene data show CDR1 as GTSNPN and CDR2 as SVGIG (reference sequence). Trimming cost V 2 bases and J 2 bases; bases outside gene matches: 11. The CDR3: CAWSLNQVAGTYEQYF. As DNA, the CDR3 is TGTGCCTGGAGTCTCAACCAGGTAGCGGGGACCTACGAGCAGTACTTC. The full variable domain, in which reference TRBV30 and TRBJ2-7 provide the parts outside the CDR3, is SQTIHQWPATLVQPVGSPLSLECTVEGTSNPNLYWYRQAAGRGLQLLFYSVGIGQISSEVPQNLSASRPQDRQFILSSKKLLLSDSGFYLCAWSLNQVAGTYEQYFGPGTRLTVT.

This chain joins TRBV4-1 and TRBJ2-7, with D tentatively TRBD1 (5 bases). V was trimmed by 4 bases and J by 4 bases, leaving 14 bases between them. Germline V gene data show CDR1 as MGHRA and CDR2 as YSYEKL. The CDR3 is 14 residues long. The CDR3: CASSPEGAEYEQYF. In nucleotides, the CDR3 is TGCGCCAGCAGCCCGGAAGGGGCAGAATACGAGCAGTACTTC.